This is a list of T cell receptor beta chains from one sample in a study of T cells in localized non-small cell lung cancer. Repertoires were generated with immunoSEQ multiplex PCR, while TCRdb's copy carries only in-frame clones and drops some. The sample carries 23,000 or so clones, roughly 90% recorded once. This specimen consisted of peripheral blood, obtained before any cancer treatment. These receptors were taken from a man aged 35 to 70 with stage III squamous cell lung carcinoma. CDR3s include the opening cysteine and the closing phenylalanine or tryptophan. Each record gives: J gene, V gene, CDR3 length, clone size, D gene, CDR3 DNA, CDR3 protein. D genes are given only for firm matches. The size field is filled for only some rows; it gives once, few, many or a size class.

TRBJ1-5	TRBV6-5	14	NA	NA	TGTGCCAGCAGCCCCGGACAAAACAATCAGCCCCAGCATTTT	CASSPGQNNQPQHF
TRBJ2-5	TRBV7-3	16	NA	TRBD2	TGTGCCAGCAGCCAAGGAAGCGGGGCCTTCCAAGAGACCCAGTACTTC	CASSQGSGAFQETQYF
TRBJ2-1	TRBV5-1	15	NA	NA	TGCGCCAGCAGCTTGGGACTACGCTCCTACAATGAGCAGTTCTTC	CASSLGLRSYNEQFF
TRBJ2-3	TRBV6-4	15	once	TRBD2	TGTGCCAGCCGGACTAGCGGTTACAGCACAGATACGCAGTATTTT	CASRTSGYSTDTQYF
TRBJ1-4	TRBV29-1	12	NA	TRBD1	TGCAGCGTCCGACAGGGTGATGAAAAACTGTTTTTT	CSVRQGDEKLFF
TRBJ1-1	TRBV5-4	15	NA	NA	TGTGCCAGCAGCTTGGTTGTGGGGGGCCACACTGAAGCTTTCTTT	CASSLVVGGHTEAFF
TRBJ2-2	TRBV9	14	NA	NA	TGTGCCAGCAGCGTATTAGAAGGCACCGGGGAGCTGTTTTTT	CASSVLEGTGELFF
TRBJ1-2	TRBV6-5	12	NA	NA	TGTGCCAGCAGTTACATTGGGGAAGCCTACACCTTC	CASSYIGEAYTF
TRBJ2-5	TRBV11-2	15	NA	NA	TGTGCCAGCAGCTCAAAGCTGGACAGCCAAGAGACCCAGTACTTC	CASSSKLDSQETQYF
TRBJ1-1	TRBV4-3	16	NA	TRBD1	TGCGCCAGCAGCCAAGATTATCTGGGACAGCCGTTGCGAGCTTTCTTT	CASSQDYLGQPLRAFF
TRBJ2-3	TRBV11-3	15	NA	TRBD1	TGTGCCAGCAGCTTTTACAGGGGCAACACAGATACGCAGTATTTT	CASSFYRGNTDTQYF
TRBJ2-5	TRBV18	13	NA	NA	TGTGCCAGCTCACCGAACAGTGGAGAGACCCAGTACTTC	CASSPNSGETQYF
TRBJ2-5	TRBV9	14	NA	NA	TGTGCCAGCAGCGTAGATGTCTCAAAAGAGACCCAGTACTTC	CASSVDVSKETQYF
TRBJ1-5	TRBV29-1	14	NA	TRBD1	TGCAGCCGGGCCCGGGACAGGAGCAATCAGCCCCAGCATTTT	CSRARDRSNQPQHF
TRBJ1-3	TRBV7-9	15	NA	NA	TGTGCCAGCAGCTTAGCAACAGCCCCTGGAAACACCATATATTTT	CASSLATAPGNTIYF
TRBJ2-1	TRBV5-1	15	NA	TRBD2	TGCGCCAGCAGCTTGGACAGCGGGAGGGAGAGGGAGCAGTTCTTC	CASSLDSGREREQFF